This entry lists 17 T cell receptor beta chains sequenced from one sample in a study of T-cell reconstitution after alpha-beta-depleted transplantation in children. TCRbeta library construction was performed incorporating unique molecular identifiers. Each CDR3 protein is one row after TCRdb ran MiXCR on the PCR reads. This sample has about 500,000 distinct CDR3 sequences, with about 31% found just once. The sample in question was PBMCs from the stem cell graft donor, obtained from the stem cell graft. These receptors originate from a human donor who donated a stem cell graft to a child with aplastic anemia.

The chain carries TRBV20-1 and TRBJ1-1; D perhaps matches TRBD1 (5 bases). CDR3 length equals 14 residues. V was clipped by 2 bases and J by 0 bases, with 10 bases between them. Germline-derived CDR1 and CDR2 are DFQATT and SNEGSKA (reference sequence). The CDR3 is CSARKEGMNTEAFF. CDR3 coding DNA: TGCAGTGCTAGAAAGGAGGGGATGAACACTGAAGCTTTCTTT.

The V and J genes are TRBV28 and TRBJ2-1; 8 bases are a match to TRBD2. This CDR3 comprises 16 residues. J gave up 10 bases and V 3 bases, and 14 bases lay outside the gene matches. The germline CDR1 and CDR2 sequences are MDHEN and SYDVKM. The CDR3 reads CASSFSLAGMGWEQFF. DNA for the CDR3: TGTGCCAGCAGTTTTAGCCTAGCGGGTATGGGTTGGGAGCAGTTCTTC.

The chain is built from TRBV30 and TRBJ1-1, with D unresolved. V lost 7 bases, J lost 1 base, and 10 bases lay in between. CDR1 and CDR2 (germline): GTSNPN, SVGIG (reference sequence). The CDR3 is 12 residues long. The CDR3 DNA sequence: TGTGCCTTCGGGCTGCGGAACACTGAAGCTTTCTTT. Protein: CAFGLRNTEAFF.

V gene TRBV9 combines with J gene TRBJ2-1; TRBD2 matches at 7 bases. Trimming took 3 bases from V and 5 from J; bases not matched to a gene: 8. The V gene's germline CDR1 is SGDLS and CDR2 YYNGEE. The CDR3 is 15 amino acids. The CDR3 coding sequence is TGTGCCAGCAGCGGCCCCCTAGCGGCCAACAATGAGCAGTTCTTC. It translates to CASSGPLAANNEQFF.

This clonotype appeared once. V gene TRBV7-9 combines with J gene TRBJ2-5; D gene unclear. V gave up 6 bases and J gave up 3 bases, with 8 bases separating them. The CDR3 sequence is 12 residues long. Germline CDR1 and CDR2: SEHNR and FQNEAQ (reference sequence). This CDR3 reads CASRGWEETQYF. CDR3 coding DNA: TGTGCCAGCAGAGGGTGGGAAGAGACCCAGTACTTC.

The DNA of the CDR3 is TGCGCCAGCAGCCCCCGCAGGACGAGCTCCTACAATGAGCAGTTCTTC. This gives the protein CASSPRRTSSYNEQFF. V usage is TRBV5-1 and J usage is TRBJ2-1; no clear D. Trimming stripped 4 bases from V and 0 bases from J, with 14 bases between. The length of the CDR3 is 16 residues. Germline-derived CDR1 and CDR2 are SGHRS and YFSETQ.

This clonotype showed up just a few times. The rearrangement joins TRBV12-3 or TRBV12-4 to TRBJ1-2, with unresolved D. This CDR3 contains 11 residues. Trimming stripped 7 bases from V and 8 bases from J, with 11 bases between. The CDR3 DNA sequence: TGTGCCAGCACCATCGCGGGAGGCTACACCTTC. This encodes CASTIAGGYTF.

V usage is TRBV4-3 and J usage is TRBJ1-1; TRBD1 is a possible D gene (5 bases). The length of the CDR3 is 17 residues. The V end was cut by 1 base, the J end by 10 bases, with 25 bases between. The germline V gene encodes CDR1 LGHNA and CDR2 YSLEER. CDR3 region: CASSQVIPPGRGRGAFF. As DNA, the CDR3 is TGCGCCAGCAGCCAAGTGATCCCGCCAGGAAGGGGCCGGGGAGCTTTCTTT.

This CDR3 reads CATRGRGTRNTEAFF. The CDR3, as DNA: TGTGCCACCAGAGGACGGGGGACGAGGAACACTGAAGCTTTCTTT. The rearrangement joins TRBV24-1 to TRBJ1-1, with D maybe TRBD1 (5 bases). Germline CDR1 reads KGHDR; CDR2 reads SFDVKD. The CDR3 loop spans 15 amino acids. V was trimmed by 7 bases and J by 1 base, leaving 15 bases between them.

This chain uses TRBV7-2 with TRBJ2-1; no reliable D call. Trimming pared 0 bases from V and 14 bases from J, leaving 11 bases between. The CDR3 contains 12 residues. Germline V gene sequence: CDR1 SGHTA, CDR2 FQGNSA. DNA of the CDR3: TGTGCCAGCAGCTTAGCCCCCAAGTCGAAGTTCTTC. Translation gives CASSLAPKSKFF.

The J gene is TRBJ2-1, the V gene TRBV4-2; TRBD2 matches at 9 bases. In germline, CDR1 is LGHNA, CDR2 YNFKEQ. With V trimmed by 0 bases and J by 13 bases, 13 bases remained unmatched. This CDR3 is 16 amino acids long. The CDR3 DNA is TGTGCCAGCAGCCAAGATTACGTTAGCGGGAGCGCTTCCCAGTTCTTC. Its translation: CASSQDYVSGSASQFF.

This clonotype was seen a single time. This chain uses TRBV29-1 with TRBJ1-1; no clear D. The CDR3 consists of 13 residues. V was cut by 7 bases and J by 3 bases, with 15 bases left in between. Germline-derived CDR1 and CDR2 are SQVTM and ANQGSEA. The CDR3 nucleotides read TGCAGCGCTGACCGCGACGGATACACTGAAGCTTTCTTT. Protein: CSADRDGYTEAFF.

Here the CDR3 DNA reads TGTGCCAGCAGCCTTGGGCTAGCGGGGAACTACGAGCAGTACGTC. It yields the protein CASSLGLAGNYEQYV. The rearrangement links TRBV7-9 to TRBJ2-7; 9 nucleotides match TRBD2. CDR3 length equals 15 residues. Unmatched junction bases numbered 8, after V lost 5 bases and J lost 3 bases. Germline CDR1 and CDR2: SEHNR and FQNEAQ (reference sequence).

V gene TRBV29-1 combines with J gene TRBJ1-2, with a weak D call TRBD1 (6 bases). Between the trimmed V and J ends, which lost 2 bases and 0 bases, there was a span of 10 bases. The CDR3 is 14 amino acids. Per the germline V gene, CDR1 is SQVTM and CDR2 is ANQGSEA. CDR3 protein: CSVELDRPNYGYTF. As DNA, the CDR3 is TGCAGCGTTGAACTCGACAGGCCTAACTATGGCTACACCTTC.

This clonotype was seen a few times. The J gene is TRBJ2-4, the V gene TRBV20-1; D call uncertain. This CDR3 spans 13 amino acids. Looked up from germline, CDR1 is DFQATT and CDR2 is SNEGSKA (reference sequence). Trimming left V 6 bases short and J 1 base short, with 10 bases between. The CDR3 coding sequence is TGCAGTGCCAGTAGAGCGGCCAAAAACATTCAGTACTTC. Amino acids: CSASRAAKNIQYF.

This clonotype was found a few times. The gene calls are TRBV9 and TRBJ1-3; D gene uncertain. Germline values: CDR1 SGDLS, CDR2 YYNGEE. The CDR3 is 14 residues long. The V gene lost 5 bases and the J gene lost 4 bases, with 13 bases spanning the gap. The CDR3 DNA reads TGTGCCAGCAGGGGCCCCCGGGGAGGAAACACCATATATTTT. Translation: CASRGPRGGNTIYF.

The genes are TRBV20-1 and TRBJ2-6, with TRBD2 matching 10 bases. Trimming cost V 3 bases and J 2 bases; bases outside gene matches: 4. Germline CDR1 and CDR2: DFQATT and SNEGSKA (reference sequence). The CDR3 contains 16 residues. The chain's CDR3 is CSASLAGGAGANVLTF. In nucleotides, the CDR3 is TGCAGTGCTAGCTTAGCGGGAGGTGCTGGGGCCAACGTCCTGACTTTC.